This TCR beta chain is from a study of OX40 agonist ivuxolimab in advanced cancers. Sequenced by immunoSEQ multiplex PCR; TCRdb stores in-frame clones only, minus some. The sample shows about 73,000 clones, roughly nine tenths of them seen only once. This clone was counted once. V was clipped by 6 bases and J by 4 bases, with 14 bases between them. Germline CDR1 MNHEY, CDR2 SMNVEV (reference sequence). The CDR3 is made up of 14 amino acids. The gene calls are TRBV27 and TRBJ2-3; a weak D match, TRBD2 (5 bases). The sample was CD4+ or CD8+ T cells sorted from blood, taken in a trial of the OX40 agonist ivuxolimab. This sequence was found in an adult with an advanced solid tumor such as melanoma, head and neck, liver or kidney cancer. The CDR3 protein is CASRTRASSDTQYF. The CDR3, as DNA: TGTGCCAGCAGGACTCGGGCTAGCTCAGATACGCAGTATTTT.